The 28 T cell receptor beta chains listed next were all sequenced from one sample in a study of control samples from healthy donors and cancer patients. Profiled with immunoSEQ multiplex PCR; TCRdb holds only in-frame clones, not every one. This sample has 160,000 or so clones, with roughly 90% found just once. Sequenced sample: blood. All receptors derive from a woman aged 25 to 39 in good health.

The CDR3 loop is CASSYLGTGTDTQYF. CDR3 bases: TGTGCCAGCAGTTATCTGGGGACAGGTACAGATACGCAGTATTTT. V and J are TRBV6-2 or TRBV6-3 and TRBJ2-3; 8 nucleotides line up with TRBD1. In germline, CDR1 is MNHEY, CDR2 SVGEGT. J gave up 3 bases and V 3 bases, and 5 bases lay outside the gene matches. The CDR3 covers 15 residues.

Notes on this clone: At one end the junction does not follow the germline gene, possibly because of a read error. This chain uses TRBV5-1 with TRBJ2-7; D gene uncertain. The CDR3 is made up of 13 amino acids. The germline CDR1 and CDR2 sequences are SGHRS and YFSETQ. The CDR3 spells CASSLGVSDEQYF. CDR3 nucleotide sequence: TGCGCCAGCAGCTTGGGGGTCTCCGACGAGCAGTACTTC.

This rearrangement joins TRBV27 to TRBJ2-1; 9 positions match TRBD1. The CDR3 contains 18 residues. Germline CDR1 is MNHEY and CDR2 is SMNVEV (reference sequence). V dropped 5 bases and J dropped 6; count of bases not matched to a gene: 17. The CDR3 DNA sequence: TGTGCCAGCAGTCCCTCCGGGACAGGGAGGGCTTCTGGCAATGAGCAGTTCTTC. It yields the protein CASSPSGTGRASGNEQFF.

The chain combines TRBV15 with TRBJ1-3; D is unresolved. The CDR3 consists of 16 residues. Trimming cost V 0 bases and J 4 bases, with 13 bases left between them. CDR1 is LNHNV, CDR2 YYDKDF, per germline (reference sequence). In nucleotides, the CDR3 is TGTGCCACCAGCAGAGAGGCGGGTTCCCTAGGAAACACCATATATTTT. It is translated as CATSREAGSLGNTIYF.

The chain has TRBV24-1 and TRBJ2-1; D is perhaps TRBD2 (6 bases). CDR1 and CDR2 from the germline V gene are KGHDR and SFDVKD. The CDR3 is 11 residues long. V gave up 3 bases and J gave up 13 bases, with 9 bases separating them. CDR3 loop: CATSDLDYQFF. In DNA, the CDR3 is TGTGCCACCAGTGATCTGGACTATCAGTTCTTC.

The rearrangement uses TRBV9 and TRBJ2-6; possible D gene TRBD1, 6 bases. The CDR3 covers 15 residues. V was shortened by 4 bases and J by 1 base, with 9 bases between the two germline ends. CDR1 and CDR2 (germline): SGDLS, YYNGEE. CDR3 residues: CASSPQGSGANVLTF. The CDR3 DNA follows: TGTGCCAGCAGCCCGCAGGGGTCTGGGGCCAACGTCCTGACTTTC.

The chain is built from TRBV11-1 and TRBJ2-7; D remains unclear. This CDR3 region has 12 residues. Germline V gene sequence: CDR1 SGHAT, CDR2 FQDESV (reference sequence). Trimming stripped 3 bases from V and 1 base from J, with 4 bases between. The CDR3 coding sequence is TGTGCCAGCAGCTTCCTTTCCTACGAGCAGTACTTC. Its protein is CASSFLSYEQYF.

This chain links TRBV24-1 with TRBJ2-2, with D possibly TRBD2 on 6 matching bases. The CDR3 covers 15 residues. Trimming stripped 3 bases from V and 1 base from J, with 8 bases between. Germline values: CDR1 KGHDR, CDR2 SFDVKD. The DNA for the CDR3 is TGTGCCACCAGTGATCGGCGGGAGAACACCGGGGAGCTGTTTTTT. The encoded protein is CATSDRRENTGELFF.

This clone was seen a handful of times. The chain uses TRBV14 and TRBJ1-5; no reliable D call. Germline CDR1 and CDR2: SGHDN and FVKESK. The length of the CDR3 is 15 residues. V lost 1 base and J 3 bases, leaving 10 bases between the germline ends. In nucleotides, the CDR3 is TGTGCCAGCAGCCAAGGAGGGAGCGTCAATCAGCCCCAGCATTTT. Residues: CASSQGGSVNQPQHF.

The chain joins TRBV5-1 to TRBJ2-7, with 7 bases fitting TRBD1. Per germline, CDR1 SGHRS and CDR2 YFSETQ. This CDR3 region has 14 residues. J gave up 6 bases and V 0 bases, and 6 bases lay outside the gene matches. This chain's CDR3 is CASSLATGYGEQYF. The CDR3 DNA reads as TGCGCCAGCAGCTTGGCGACAGGGTATGGCGAGCAGTACTTC. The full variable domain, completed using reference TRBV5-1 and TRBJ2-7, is KAGVTQTPRYLIKTRGQQVTLSCSPISGHRSVSWYQQTPGQGLQFLFEYFSETQRNKGNFPGRFSGRQFSNSRSEMNVSTLELGDSALYLCASSLATGYGEQYFGPGTRLTVT.

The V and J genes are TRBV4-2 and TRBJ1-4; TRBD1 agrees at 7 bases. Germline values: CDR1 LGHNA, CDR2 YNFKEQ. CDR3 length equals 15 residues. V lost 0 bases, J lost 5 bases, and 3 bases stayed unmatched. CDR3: CASSQEHRGNEKLFF. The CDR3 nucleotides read TGTGCCAGCAGCCAAGAGCACAGGGGAAATGAAAAACTGTTTTTT.

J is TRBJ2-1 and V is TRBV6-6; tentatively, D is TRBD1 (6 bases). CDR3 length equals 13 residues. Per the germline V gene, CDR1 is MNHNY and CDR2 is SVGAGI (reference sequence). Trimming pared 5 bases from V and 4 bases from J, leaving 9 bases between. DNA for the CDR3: TGTGCCAGCAGTACACAGGGTTACAATGAGCAGTTCTTC. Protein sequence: CASSTQGYNEQFF.

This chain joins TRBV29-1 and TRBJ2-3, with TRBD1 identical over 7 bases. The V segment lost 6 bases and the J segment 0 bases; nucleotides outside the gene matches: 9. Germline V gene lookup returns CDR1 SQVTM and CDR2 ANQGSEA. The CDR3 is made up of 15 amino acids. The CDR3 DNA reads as TGCAGCGTCAAGACAGGGTCAACTAGCACAGATACGCAGTATTTT. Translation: CSVKTGSTSTDTQYF.

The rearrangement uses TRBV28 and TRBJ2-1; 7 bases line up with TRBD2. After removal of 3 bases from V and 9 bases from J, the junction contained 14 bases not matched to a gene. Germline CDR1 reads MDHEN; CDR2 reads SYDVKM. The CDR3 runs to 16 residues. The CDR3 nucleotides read TGTGCCAGCAGTTTTAACCGGCGGGAGAAGGACCTTGAGCAGTTCTTC. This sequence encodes CASSFNRREKDLEQFF.

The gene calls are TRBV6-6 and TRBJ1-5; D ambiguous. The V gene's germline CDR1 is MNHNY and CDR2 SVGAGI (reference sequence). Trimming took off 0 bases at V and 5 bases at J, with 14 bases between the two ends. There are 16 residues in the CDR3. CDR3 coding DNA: TGTGCCAGCAGTTACTCAGGACTAGGGCCGGATCAGCCCCAGCATTTT. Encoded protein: CASSYSGLGPDQPQHF.

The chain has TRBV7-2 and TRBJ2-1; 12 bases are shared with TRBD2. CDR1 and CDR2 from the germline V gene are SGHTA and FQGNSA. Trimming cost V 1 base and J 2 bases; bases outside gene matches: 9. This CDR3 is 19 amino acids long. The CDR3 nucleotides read TGTGCCAGCAGCTTAGTAGGACTAGCGGGAATGGGGACCTACAATGAGCAGTTCTTC. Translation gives CASSLVGLAGMGTYNEQFF.

This CDR3 reads CAISDGGGLNEKLFF. Here the CDR3 DNA reads TGTGCCATCAGTGATGGAGGGGGCCTTAATGAAAAACTGTTTTTT. The rearrangement links TRBV10-3 to TRBJ1-4; 7 bases line up with TRBD1. V shed 3 bases, J shed 4 bases, and the junction held 5 bases outside the gene matches. CDR3 size: 15 residues. The germline gives CDR1 ENHRY, CDR2 SYGVKD.

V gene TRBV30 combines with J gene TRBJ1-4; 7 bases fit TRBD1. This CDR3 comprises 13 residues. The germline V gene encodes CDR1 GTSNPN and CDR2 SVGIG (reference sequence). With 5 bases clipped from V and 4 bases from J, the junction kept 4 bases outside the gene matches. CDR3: CAWSRDSNEKLFF. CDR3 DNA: TGTGCCTGGTCCCGGGACAGTAATGAAAAACTGTTTTTT.

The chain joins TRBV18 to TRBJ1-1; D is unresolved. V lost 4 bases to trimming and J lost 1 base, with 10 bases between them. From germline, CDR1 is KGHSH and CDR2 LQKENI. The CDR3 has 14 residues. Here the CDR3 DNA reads TGTGCCAGCTCACATGAACCACAGAACACTGAAGCTTTCTTT. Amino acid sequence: CASSHEPQNTEAFF.

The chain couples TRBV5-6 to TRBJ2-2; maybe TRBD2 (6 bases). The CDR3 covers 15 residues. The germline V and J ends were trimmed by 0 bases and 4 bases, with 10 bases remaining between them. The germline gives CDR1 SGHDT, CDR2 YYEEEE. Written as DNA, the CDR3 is TGTGCCAGCAGCTTGGTCGGGGGAGGCACCGGGGAGCTGTTTTTT. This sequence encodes CASSLVGGGTGELFF.

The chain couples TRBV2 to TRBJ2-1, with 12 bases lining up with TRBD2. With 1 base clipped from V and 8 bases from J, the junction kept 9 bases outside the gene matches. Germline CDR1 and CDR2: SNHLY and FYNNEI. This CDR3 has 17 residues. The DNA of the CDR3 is TGTGCCAGCAGTGAAGGTGGCCTAGCGGGAGGGGAAGATGAGCAGTTCTTC. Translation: CASSEGGLAGGEDEQFF.

The CDR3, as DNA: TGTGCCAGTAGAGGGGCAGGGGGCAAAAACATTCAGTACTTC. Its protein product is CASRGAGGKNIQYF. This chain uses TRBV19 with TRBJ2-4, with 7 bases fitting TRBD1. The CDR3 extends over 14 amino acids. After removal of 6 bases from V and 3 bases from J, the junction contained 5 bases not matched to a gene. In germline, CDR1 is LNHDA, CDR2 SQIVND (reference sequence).

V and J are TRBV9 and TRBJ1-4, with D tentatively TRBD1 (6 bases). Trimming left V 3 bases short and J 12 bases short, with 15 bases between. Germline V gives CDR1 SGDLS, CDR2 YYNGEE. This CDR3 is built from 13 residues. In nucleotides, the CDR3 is TGTGCCAGCAGCGGAGGGACCCCAGGGGAACTGTTTTTT. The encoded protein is CASSGGTPGELFF.

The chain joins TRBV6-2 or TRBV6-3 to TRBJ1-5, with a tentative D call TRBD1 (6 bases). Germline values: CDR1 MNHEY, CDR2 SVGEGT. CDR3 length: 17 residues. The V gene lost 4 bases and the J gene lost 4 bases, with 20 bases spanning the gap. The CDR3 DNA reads TGTGCCAGCAGTTTCAGACCACTCCTTAGGGGGAATCAGCCCCAGCATTTT. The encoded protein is CASSFRPLLRGNQPQHF.

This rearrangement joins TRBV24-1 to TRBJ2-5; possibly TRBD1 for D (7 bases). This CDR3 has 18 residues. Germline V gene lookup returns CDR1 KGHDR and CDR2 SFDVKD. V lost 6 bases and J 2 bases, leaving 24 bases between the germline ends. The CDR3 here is CATSRGSGGGPPQETQYF. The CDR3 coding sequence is TGTGCCACCAGTCGGGGGTCAGGGGGTGGACCACCACAAGAGACCCAGTACTTC.

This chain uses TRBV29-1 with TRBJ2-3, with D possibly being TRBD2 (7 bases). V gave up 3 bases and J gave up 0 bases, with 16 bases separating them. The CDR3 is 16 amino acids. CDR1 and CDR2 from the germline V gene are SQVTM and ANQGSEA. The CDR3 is CSVESPGGTSTDTQYF. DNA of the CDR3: TGCAGCGTTGAGAGTCCGGGGGGCACTAGCACAGATACGCAGTATTTT.

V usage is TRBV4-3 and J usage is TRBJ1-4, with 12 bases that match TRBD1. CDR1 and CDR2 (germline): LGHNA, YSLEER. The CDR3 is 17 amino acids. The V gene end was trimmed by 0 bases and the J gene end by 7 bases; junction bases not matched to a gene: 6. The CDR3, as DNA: TGCGCCAGCAGCCAAGAGGGACAGGGGGCGGGTAGTGAAAAACTGTTTTTT. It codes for CASSQEGQGAGSEKLFF.

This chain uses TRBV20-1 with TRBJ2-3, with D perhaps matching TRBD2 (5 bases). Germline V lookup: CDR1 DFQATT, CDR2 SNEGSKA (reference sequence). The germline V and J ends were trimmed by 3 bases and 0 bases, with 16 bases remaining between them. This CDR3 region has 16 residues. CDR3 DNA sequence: TGCAGTGCTAGTAGCGCCCCGCCACCTAGCACAGATACGCAGTATTTT. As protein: CSASSAPPPSTDTQYF.